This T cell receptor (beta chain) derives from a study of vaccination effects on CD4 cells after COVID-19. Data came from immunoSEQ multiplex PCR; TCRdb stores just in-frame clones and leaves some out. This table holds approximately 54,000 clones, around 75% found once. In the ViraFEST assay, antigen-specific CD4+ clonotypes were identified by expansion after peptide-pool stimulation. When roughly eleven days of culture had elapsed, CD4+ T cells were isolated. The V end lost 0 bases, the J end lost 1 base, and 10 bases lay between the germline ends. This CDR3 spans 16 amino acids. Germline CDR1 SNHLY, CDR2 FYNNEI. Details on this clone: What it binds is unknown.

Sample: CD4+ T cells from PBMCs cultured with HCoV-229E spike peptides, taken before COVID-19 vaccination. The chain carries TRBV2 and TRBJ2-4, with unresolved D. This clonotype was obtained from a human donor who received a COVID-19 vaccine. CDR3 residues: CASSEAGSGAKNIQYF. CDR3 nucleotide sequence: TGTGCCAGCAGTGAAGCGGGCAGTGGGGCCAAAAACATTCAGTACTTC.